This is a list of T cell receptor beta chains from one sample in a study of cytomegalovirus exposure and HLA in healthy donors. The method was immunoSEQ multiplex PCR; TCRdb's version includes in-frame clones alone and lacks a portion of them. The sample contains more than 85,000 clones, 88% of which appear only once. The sequenced material came from PBMCs. The receptor set was obtained from a woman between 18 and 29 years old in good health and CMV-seronegative. CDR3s include the opening cysteine and the closing phenylalanine or tryptophan.

j_call v_call cdr3_aa
TRBJ2-7 TRBV5-1 CASSPKTGYYYF
TRBJ2-1 TRBV4-3 CASSQDWPGQTYNEQFF
TRBJ2-2 TRBV9 CASSVARLAERNTGELFF
TRBJ2-5 TRBV5-4 CASSLTDQETQYF
TRBJ2-7 TRBV13 CASSLGTPYEQYF
TRBJ2-3 TRBV30 CAWKWGRGRDTQYF
TRBJ1-2 TRBV15 CATSRDRSDYGYTF
TRBJ2-7 TRBV10-3 CAIMTGPPIYEQYF
TRBJ2-3 TRBV10-3 CAISEFSGSTDTQYF
TRBJ2-2 TRBV2 CASSAERGGELFF
TRBJ1-1 TRBV28 CASRRGGDTEAFF
TRBJ2-1 TRBV29-1 CSAGSGSYVNEQFF
TRBJ1-1 TRBV7-3 CASSLDRGNTEAFF
TRBJ2-3 TRBV7-3 CASSLLGAGADTQYF
TRBJ2-3 TRBV18 CASSPQRGGSTDTQYF
TRBJ2-3 TRBV6-6 CASRGDRGRTDTQYF
TRBJ2-1 TRBV4-1 CASRDSRSSYNEQFF
TRBJ2-2 TRBV19 CASSDRDRVTGELFF
TRBJ2-7 TRBV29-1 CSVSLTSGAYEQYF
TRBJ2-4 TRBV4-1 CASGTGDGRDIQYF
TRBJ2-5 TRBV18 CASCRGLQETQYF
TRBJ2-3 TRBV5-4 CASSSPSFGSTDTQYF
TRBJ2-1 TRBV6-1 CASSERNDYEQFF
TRBJ2-2 TRBV11-2 CASSLDLAGELFF
TRBJ1-1 TRBV2 CAIAPGQGLNTEAFF